This T cell receptor beta chain was recorded in a study of blood T cell repertoires in COVID-19. The protocol was immunoSEQ multiplex PCR, while the TCRdb copy is restricted to in-frame clones and leaves out a portion. Among about 280,000 clones listed, approximately 90% were seen once. V was pared by 11 bases and J by 0 bases, with 14 bases between. This CDR3 is 13 amino acids long. Germline V gene data show CDR1 as MDHEN and CDR2 as SYDVKM. Material for sequencing was PBMCs or T cells enriched from blood (not recorded which). The chain couples TRBV28 to TRBJ2-7; D is possibly TRBD2 (7 bases). The clonotype originates from a man aged 35 to 55 who had been exposed to COVID-19. CDR3: CASTRGASYEQYF. The DNA of the CDR3 is TGTGCCTCAACCCGGGGGGCCTCCTACGAGCAGTACTTC.